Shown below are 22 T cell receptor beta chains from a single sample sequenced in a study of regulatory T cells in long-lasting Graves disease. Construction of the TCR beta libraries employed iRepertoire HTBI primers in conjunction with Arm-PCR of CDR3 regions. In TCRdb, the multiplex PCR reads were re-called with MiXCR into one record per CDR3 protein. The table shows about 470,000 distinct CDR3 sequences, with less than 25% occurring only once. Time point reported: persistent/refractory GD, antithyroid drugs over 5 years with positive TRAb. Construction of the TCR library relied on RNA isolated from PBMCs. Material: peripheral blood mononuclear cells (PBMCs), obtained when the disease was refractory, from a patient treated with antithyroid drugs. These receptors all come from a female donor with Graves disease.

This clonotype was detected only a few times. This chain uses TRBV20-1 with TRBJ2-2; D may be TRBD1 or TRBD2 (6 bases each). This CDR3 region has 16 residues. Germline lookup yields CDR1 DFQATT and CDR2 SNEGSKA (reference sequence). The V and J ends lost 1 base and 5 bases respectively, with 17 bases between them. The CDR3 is CSARVLLEGETGELFF. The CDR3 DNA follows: TGCAGTGCTAGAGTCCTCCTGGAGGGGGAAACCGGGGAGCTGTTTTTT.

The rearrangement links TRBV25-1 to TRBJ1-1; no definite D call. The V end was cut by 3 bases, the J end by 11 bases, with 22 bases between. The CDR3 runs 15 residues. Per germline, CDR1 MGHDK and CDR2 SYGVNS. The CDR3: CASSDPPRVKPRAFF. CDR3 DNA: TGTGCCAGCAGTGATCCCCCCCGAGTGAAACCGAGGGCTTTCTTT. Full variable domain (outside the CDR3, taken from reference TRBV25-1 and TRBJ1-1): EADIYQTPRYLVIGTGKKITLECSQTMGHDKMYWYQQDPGMELHLIHYSYGVNSTEKGDLSSESTVSRIRTEHFPLTLESARPSHTSQYLCASSDPPRVKPRAFFGQGTRLTVV.

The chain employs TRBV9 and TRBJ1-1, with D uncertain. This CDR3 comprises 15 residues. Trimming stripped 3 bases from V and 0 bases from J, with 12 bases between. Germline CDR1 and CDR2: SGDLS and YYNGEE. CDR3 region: CASSALLSMNTEAFF. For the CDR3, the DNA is TGTGCCAGCAGCGCCCTACTTAGCATGAACACTGAAGCTTTCTTT.

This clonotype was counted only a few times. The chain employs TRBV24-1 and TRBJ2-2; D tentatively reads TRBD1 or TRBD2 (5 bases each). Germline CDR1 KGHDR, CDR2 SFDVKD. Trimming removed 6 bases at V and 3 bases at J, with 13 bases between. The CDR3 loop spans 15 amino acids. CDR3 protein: CATSSTEGYTGELFF. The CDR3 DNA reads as TGTGCCACCAGTAGTACAGAGGGGTACACCGGGGAGCTGTTTTTT.

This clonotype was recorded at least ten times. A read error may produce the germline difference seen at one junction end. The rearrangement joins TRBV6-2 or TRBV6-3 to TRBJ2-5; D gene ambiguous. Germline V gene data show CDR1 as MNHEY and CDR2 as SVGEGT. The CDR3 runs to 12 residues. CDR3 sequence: CASRYSKETQYF. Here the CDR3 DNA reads TGTGCCAGCAGGTACTCCAAAGAGACCCAGTACTTC.

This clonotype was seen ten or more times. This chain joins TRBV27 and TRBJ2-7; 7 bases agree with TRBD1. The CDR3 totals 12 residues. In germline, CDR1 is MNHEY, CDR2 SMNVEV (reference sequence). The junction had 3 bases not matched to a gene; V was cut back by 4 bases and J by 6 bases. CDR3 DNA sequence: TGTGCCAGCAGTTCAACAGGGGCCGAGCAGTACTTC. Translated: CASSSTGAEQYF.

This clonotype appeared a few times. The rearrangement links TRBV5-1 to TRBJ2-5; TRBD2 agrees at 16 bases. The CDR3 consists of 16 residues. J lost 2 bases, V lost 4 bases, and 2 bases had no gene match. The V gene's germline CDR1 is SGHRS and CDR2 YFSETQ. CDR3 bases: TGCGCCAGCAGCCGGGGACTAGCGGGAGGGCAAGAGACCCAGTACTTC. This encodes CASSRGLAGGQETQYF.

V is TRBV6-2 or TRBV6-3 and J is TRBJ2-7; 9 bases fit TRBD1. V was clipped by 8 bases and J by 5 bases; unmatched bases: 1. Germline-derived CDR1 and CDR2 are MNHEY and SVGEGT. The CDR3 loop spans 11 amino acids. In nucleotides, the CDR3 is TGTGCCAGCGGGGACAGGGACGAGCAGTACTTC. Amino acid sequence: CASGDRDEQYF.

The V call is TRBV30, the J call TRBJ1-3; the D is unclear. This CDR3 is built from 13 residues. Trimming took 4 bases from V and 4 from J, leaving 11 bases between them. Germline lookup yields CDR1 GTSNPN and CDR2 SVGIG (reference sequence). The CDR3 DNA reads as TGTGCCTGGAATAACGGGAACGGAAACACCATATATTTT. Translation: CAWNNGNGNTIYF.

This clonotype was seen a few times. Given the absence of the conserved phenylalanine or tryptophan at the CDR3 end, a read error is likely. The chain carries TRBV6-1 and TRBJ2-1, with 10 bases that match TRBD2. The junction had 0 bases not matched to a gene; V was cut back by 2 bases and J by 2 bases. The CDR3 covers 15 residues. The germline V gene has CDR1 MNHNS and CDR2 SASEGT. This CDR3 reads CASSELAGAYNEQFL. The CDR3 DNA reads TGTGCCAGCAGTGAACTAGCGGGAGCCTACAATGAGCAGTTCCTC.

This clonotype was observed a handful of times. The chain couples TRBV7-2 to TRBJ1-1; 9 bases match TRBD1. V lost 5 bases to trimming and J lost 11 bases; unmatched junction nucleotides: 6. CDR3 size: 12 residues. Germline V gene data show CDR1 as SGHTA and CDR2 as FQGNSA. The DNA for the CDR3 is TGTGCCAGCAGCGAATCCGGGACAGGGGCTTTCTTT. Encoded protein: CASSESGTGAFF.

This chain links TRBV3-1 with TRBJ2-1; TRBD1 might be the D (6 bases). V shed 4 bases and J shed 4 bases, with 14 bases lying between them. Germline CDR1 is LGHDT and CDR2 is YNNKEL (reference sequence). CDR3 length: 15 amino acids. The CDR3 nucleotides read TGTGCCAGCAGCCCCGGGACACCGACTTACAATGAGCAGTTCTTC. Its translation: CASSPGTPTYNEQFF.

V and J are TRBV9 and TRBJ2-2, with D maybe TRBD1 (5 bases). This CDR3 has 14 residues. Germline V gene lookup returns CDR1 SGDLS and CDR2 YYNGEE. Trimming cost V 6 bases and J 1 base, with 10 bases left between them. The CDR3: CASNQGLNTGELFF. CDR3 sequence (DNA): TGTGCCAGCAACCAGGGCCTGAACACCGGGGAGCTGTTTTTT.

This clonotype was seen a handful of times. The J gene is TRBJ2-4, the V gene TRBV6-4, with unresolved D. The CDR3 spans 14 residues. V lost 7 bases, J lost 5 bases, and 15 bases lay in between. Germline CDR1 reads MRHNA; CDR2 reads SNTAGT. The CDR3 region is CASTCGQSENIQYF. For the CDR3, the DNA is TGTGCCAGCACCTGTGGGCAGTCGGAAAACATTCAGTACTTC.

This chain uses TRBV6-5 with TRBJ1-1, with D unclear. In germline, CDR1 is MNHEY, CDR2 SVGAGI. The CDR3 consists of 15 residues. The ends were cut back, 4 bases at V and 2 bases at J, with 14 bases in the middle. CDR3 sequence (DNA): TGTGCCAGCAGTTCCCCCGCGGGCCTAAACACTGAAGCTTTCTTT. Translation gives CASSSPAGLNTEAFF.

CDR3 protein: CSVYKGLEQFF. In DNA form, the CDR3 reads TGCAGCGTTTACAAGGGGCTGGAGCAGTTCTTC. V is TRBV29-1 and J is TRBJ2-1; D might be TRBD1 (5 bases). V lost 5 bases to trimming and J lost 10 bases, with 12 bases between them. The CDR3 consists of 11 residues. The germline V gene encodes CDR1 SQVTM and CDR2 ANQGSEA.

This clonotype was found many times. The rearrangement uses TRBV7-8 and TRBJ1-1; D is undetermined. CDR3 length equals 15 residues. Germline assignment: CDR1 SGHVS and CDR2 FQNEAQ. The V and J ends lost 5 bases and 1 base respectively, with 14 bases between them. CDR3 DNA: TGTGCCAGCAGCACACTACAGAGGGAGAACACTGAAGCTTTCTTT. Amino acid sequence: CASSTLQRENTEAFF.

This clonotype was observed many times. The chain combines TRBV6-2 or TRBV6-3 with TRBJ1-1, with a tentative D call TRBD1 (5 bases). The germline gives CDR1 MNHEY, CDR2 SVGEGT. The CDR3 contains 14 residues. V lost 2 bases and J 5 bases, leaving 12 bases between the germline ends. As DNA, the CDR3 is TGTGCCAGCAGTTACATGGGGAGGGGAACTGAAGCTTTCTTT. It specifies CASSYMGRGTEAFF.

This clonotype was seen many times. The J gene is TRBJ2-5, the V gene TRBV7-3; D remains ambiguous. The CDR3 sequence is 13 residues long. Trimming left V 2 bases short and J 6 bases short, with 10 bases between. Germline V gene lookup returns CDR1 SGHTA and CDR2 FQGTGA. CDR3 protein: CASSLRGEKTQYF. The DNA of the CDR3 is TGTGCCAGCAGCTTACGTGGCGAAAAGACCCAGTACTTC.

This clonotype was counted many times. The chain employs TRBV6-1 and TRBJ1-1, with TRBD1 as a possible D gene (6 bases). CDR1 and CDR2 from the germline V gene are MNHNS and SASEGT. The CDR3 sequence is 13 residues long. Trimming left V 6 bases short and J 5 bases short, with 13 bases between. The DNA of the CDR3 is TGTGCCAGCAGACTAAGGGGGGGAACTGAAGCTTTCTTT. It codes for CASRLRGGTEAFF.

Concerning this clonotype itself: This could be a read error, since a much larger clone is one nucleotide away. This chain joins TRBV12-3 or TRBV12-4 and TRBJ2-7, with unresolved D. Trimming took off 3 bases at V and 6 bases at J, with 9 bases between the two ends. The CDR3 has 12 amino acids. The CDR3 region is CASSFRGSEQYF. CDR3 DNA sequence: TGTGCCAGCAGTTTTCGAGGATCCGAGCAGTACTTC.

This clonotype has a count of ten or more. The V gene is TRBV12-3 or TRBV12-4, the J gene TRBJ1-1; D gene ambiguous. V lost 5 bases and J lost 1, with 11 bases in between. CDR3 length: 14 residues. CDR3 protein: CASSTLRRNTEAFF. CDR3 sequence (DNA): TGTGCCAGCAGTACCCTCCGACGGAACACTGAAGCTTTCTTT.